A selection of T cell receptor beta chains follows, all from one sample in a study of HIV-infected children after antiretroviral therapy interruption. TCRdb re-called the 3' RACE reads through MiXCR, storing one row per CDR3 protein. The sample records about 50,000 distinct CDR3 sequences, roughly 4% being singletons. The sample consisted of CD45RA+ CD4+ T cells from PBMCs, pooled from several time points, taken from a donor given antiretroviral therapy, either interrupted or continuous. These receptors all come from a pool of human donors with HIV. Each CDR3 is given with its conserved first and last residue. The D gene is left open where the match is weak. Only some rows state a clone size, as once, few, many or a class for expanded clones.

v_call,d_call,clone_size,j_call,cdr3_aa,cdr3_nt
TRBV2,-,many,TRBJ1-6,CASNGRPNSPLHF,TGTGCCAGCAATGGACGCCCCAATTCACCCCTCCACTTT
TRBV30,-,many,TRBJ2-1,CAWSEQFF,TGTGCCTGGAGTGAGCAGTTCTTC
TRBV27,TRBD1,many,TRBJ2-3,CASGRTGATDTQYF,TGTGCCAGCGGCCGGACAGGGGCCACAGATACGCAGTATTTT
TRBV29-1,TRBD1,many,TRBJ2-3,CSVGTGRTDTQYF,TGCAGCGTGGGGACAGGGCGGACAGATACGCAGTATTTT
TRBV5-1,TRBD1,many,TRBJ2-2,CASSFDRGAGELFF,TGCGCCAGCAGCTTCGACAGGGGCGCCGGGGAGCTGTTTTTT
TRBV25-1,-,few,TRBJ1-1,CASSARVNTEAFF,TGTGCCAGCAGCGCCAGGGTGAACACTGAAGCTTTCTTT
TRBV5-1,-,many,TRBJ1-6,CASSFYHQGSNSPLHF,TGCGCCAGCAGCTTCTACCATCAGGGTAGCAATTCACCCCTCCACTTT
TRBV30,TRBD1,many,TRBJ1-3,CAWSAGTAGNTIYF,TGTGCCTGGAGTGCCGGGACAGCTGGAAACACCATATATTTT
TRBV4-1,TRBD2,many,TRBJ2-2,CASSQVRAGRPTGELFF,TGCGCCAGCAGCCAAGTAAGAGCGGGGCGTCCCACCGGGGAGCTGTTTTTT
TRBV5-1,-,-,TRBJ2-3,CASSLVRTGQGTDTQYF,TGCGCCAGCAGCTTGGTTCGAACAGGGCAGGGCACAGATACGCAGTATTTT
TRBV7-6,-,few,TRBJ1-4,CASSSETGTLNEKLFF,TGTGCCAGCAGCTCGGAAACAGGGACGCTTAATGAAAAACTGTTTTTT
TRBV6-5,TRBD2,many,TRBJ2-1,CASSPPGGTSNEQFF,TGTGCCAGCAGTCCGCCCGGGGGGACCTCCAATGAGCAGTTCTTC
TRBV25-1,-,-,TRBJ1-1,CASSESGALTEAFF,TGTGCCAGCAGTGAATCCGGGGCATTGACTGAAGCTTTCTTT
TRBV27,-,many,TRBJ2-3,CASRLGLDLLTDTQYF,TGTGCCAGCAGATTGGGACTGGATCTTCTCACAGATACGCAGTATTTT
TRBV30,-,many,TRBJ2-1,CAARGNGNEQFF,TGTGCCGCCCGGGGGAATGGGAATGAGCAGTTCTTC
TRBV11-3,-,many,TRBJ1-1,CASSLGENTEAFF,TGTGCCAGCAGCTTAGGTGAGAACACTGAAGCTTTCTTT